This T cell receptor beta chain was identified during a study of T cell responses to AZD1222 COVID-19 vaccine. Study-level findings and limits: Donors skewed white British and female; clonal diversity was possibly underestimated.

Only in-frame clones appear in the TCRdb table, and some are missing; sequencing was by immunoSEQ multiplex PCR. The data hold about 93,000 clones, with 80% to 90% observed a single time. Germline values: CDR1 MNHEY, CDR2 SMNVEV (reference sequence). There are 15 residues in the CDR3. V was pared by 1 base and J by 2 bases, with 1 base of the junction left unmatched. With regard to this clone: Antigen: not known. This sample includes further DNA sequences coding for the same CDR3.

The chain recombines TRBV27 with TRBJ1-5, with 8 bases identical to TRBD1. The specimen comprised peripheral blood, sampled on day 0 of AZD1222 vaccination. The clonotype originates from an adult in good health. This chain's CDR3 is CASSLWGQGNQPQHF. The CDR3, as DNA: TGTGCCAGCAGTTTATGGGGACAGGGCAATCAGCCCCAGCATTTT.